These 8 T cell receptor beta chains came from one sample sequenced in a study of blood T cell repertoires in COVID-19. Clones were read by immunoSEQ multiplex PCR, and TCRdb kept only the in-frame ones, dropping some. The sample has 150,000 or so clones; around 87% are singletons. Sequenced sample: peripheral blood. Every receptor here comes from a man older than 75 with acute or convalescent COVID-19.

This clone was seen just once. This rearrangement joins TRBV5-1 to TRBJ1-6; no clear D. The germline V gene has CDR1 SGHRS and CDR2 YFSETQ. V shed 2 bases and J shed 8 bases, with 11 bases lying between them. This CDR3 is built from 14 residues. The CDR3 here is CASSLGPGDSPLHF. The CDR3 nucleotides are TGCGCCAGCAGCTTAGGTCCCGGAGATTCACCCCTCCACTTT. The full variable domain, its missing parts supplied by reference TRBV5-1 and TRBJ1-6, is KAGVTQTPRYLIKTRGQQVTLSCSPISGHRSVSWYQQTPGQGLQFLFEYFSETQRNKGNFPGRFSGRQFSNSRSEMNVSTLELGDSALYLCASSLGPGDSPLHFGNGTRLTVT.

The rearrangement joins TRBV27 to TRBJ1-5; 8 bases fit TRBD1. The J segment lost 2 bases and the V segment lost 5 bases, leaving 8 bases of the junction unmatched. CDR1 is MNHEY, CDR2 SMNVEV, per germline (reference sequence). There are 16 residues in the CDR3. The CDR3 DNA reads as TGTGCCAGCAGTCTGGCAGGGGGCAAGGGCAATCAGCCCCAGCATTTT. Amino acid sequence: CASSLAGGKGNQPQHF.

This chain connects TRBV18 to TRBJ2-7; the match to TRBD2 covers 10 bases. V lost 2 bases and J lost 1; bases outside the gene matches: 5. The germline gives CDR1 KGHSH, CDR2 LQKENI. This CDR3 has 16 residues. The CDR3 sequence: CASSPSSGGISYEQYF. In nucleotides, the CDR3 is TGTGCCAGCTCACCATCTAGCGGGGGAATTTCCTACGAGCAGTACTTC.

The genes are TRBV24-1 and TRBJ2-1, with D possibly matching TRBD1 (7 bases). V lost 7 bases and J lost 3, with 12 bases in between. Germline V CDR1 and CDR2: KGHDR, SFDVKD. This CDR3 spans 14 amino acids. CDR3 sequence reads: CATRAGQLYNEQFF. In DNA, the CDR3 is TGTGCCACCAGGGCGGGACAGCTCTACAATGAGCAGTTCTTC.

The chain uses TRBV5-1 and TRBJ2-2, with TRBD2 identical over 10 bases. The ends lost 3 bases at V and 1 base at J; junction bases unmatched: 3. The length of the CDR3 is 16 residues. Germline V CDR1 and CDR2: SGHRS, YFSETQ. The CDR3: CASSSWTSGNTGELFF. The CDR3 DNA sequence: TGCGCCAGCAGCTCCTGGACTAGCGGGAACACCGGGGAGCTGTTTTTT.

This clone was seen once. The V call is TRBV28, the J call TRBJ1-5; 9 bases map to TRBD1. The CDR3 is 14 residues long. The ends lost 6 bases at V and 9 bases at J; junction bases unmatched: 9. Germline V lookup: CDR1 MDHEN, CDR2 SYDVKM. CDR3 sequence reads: CASSSGTGKRPQHF. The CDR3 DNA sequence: TGTGCCAGCAGCTCCGGGACAGGGAAACGGCCCCAGCATTTT.

The CDR3: CASSADRGNNEKLFF. The CDR3 DNA follows: TGTGCCAGCAGTGCGGACAGGGGGAATAATGAAAAACTGTTTTTT. This sequence joins TRBV25-1 and TRBJ1-4, with 10 bases fitting TRBD1. Trimming took 4 bases from V and 4 from J; bases not matched to a gene: 3. The length of the CDR3 is 15 residues. Germline V CDR1 and CDR2: MGHDK, SYGVNS.

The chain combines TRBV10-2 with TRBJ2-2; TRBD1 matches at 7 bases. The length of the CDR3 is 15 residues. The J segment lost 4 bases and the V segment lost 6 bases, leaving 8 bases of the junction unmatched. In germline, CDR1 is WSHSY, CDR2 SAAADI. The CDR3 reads CASRPGTAFTGELFF. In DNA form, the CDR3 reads TGCGCCAGCAGGCCCGGGACAGCTTTCACCGGGGAGCTGTTTTTT.